A selection of T cell receptor beta chains follows, all from one sample in a study of OX40 agonist ivuxolimab in advanced cancers. The assay was immunoSEQ multiplex PCR, and TCRdb's table has in-frame clones only and misses some. The data show 95,000 to 150,000 clones, less than 95% seen once. Here the sequenced sample was CD4+ or CD8+ T cells sorted from blood, taken in a trial of the OX40 agonist ivuxolimab. The source of these receptors is an adult with an advanced solid tumor such as melanoma, head and neck, liver or kidney cancer. CDR3s include the opening cysteine and the closing phenylalanine or tryptophan. Each record gives: V gene, D gene, clone size, J gene, CDR3 DNA, CDR3 protein. The D gene is left open where the match is weak. The listing skips clone size in some rows; elsewhere it reads once, few, many or a size class.

TRBV5-1,NA,NA,TRBJ2-1,TGCGCCAGCAGCTTTGAGGACACCACCTACAATGAGCAGTTCTTC,CASSFEDTTYNEQFF
TRBV19,TRBD1,NA,TRBJ2-5,TGTGCCAGTGGGCCGGGACAGGGTATCGGGACCCAGTACTTC,CASGPGQGIGTQYF
TRBV18,NA,NA,TRBJ1-4,TGTGCCAGCTCACCGGGACGGAGTAATCCGAGTGAAAAACTGTTTTTT,CASSPGRSNPSEKLFF
TRBV28,NA,NA,TRBJ1-1,TGTGCCAGCAGTCTTACAGCCAACACTGAAGCTTTCTTT,CASSLTANTEAFF
TRBV11-1,NA,NA,TRBJ2-1,TGTGCCAGCAGCCGGCAAGGTCCGAACAATGAGCAGTTCTTC,CASSRQGPNNEQFF
TRBV7-7,NA,NA,TRBJ2-5,TGTGCTAGCAGCTCTAGGGGAGGAAAAGGCCAAGAGACCCAGTACTTC,CASSSRGGKGQETQYF
TRBV7-3,NA,NA,TRBJ2-2,TGTGCCAGCAGCCAGGGACTGCACGCCGGGGAGCTGTTTTTT,CASSQGLHAGELFF
TRBV7-2,TRBD2,NA,TRBJ2-7,TGTGCCAGCAGCTTAGTTGGAGGAGTTAGCGGGAGGGCGCAGAACGAGCAGTACTTC,CASSLVGGVSGRAQNEQYF
TRBV7-6,TRBD1,NA,TRBJ2-2,TGTGCCAGCAGCCTCAGACAGGGTAACACCGGGGAGCTGTTTTTT,CASSLRQGNTGELFF
TRBV5-4,NA,NA,TRBJ2-5,TGTGCCAGCAGCTTGGGCCCGACGCGCAAAGAGACCCAGTACTTC,CASSLGPTRKETQYF
TRBV4-3,NA,NA,TRBJ2-1,TGCGCCAGCAGCCAAGCGAACAGGGATGAGCAGTTCTTC,CASSQANRDEQFF
TRBV4-3,NA,NA,TRBJ1-4,TGCGCCAGCAGCCAAGCGTGGAGGCCGGGATGGCAGGGAGAGAAACTGTTTTTT,CASSQAWRPGWQGEKLFF
TRBV28,NA,once,TRBJ1-2,TGTGCCAGCAGTTTATTCGGGGGGAGCTATGGCTACACCTTC,CASSLFGGSYGYTF
TRBV14,TRBD2,NA,TRBJ2-3,TGTGCCAGCAGCCAAGGGGGAGGGTGGAGAGATACGCAGTATTTT,CASSQGGGWRDTQYF
TRBV5-1,NA,NA,TRBJ2-1,TGCGCCAGCAGCTTGGGCACTGACAATGAGCAGTTCTTC,CASSLGTDNEQFF
TRBV5-6,NA,NA,TRBJ1-4,TGTGCCAGCAGCTTGGAGGGTGCAACTAATGAAAAACTGTTTTTT,CASSLEGATNEKLFF
TRBV5-8,NA,NA,TRBJ1-4,TGTGCCAGCAGCTTGGTATGGGGGTCGGGTGAAAAACTGTTTTTT,CASSLVWGSGEKLFF
TRBV5-1,NA,NA,TRBJ2-3,TGCGCCAGCGGCTCGAAGGGGTCTAGCACAGATACGCAGTATTTT,CASGSKGSSTDTQYF
TRBV15,TRBD2,NA,TRBJ2-7,TGTGCCCCCTGGCGGGAGGGATACGAGCAGTACTTC,CAPWREGYEQYF
TRBV27,NA,NA,TRBJ2-7,TGTGCCAGCAGCCTCATAAGGGTTGAAGGGCGCGAGCAGTACTTC,CASSLIRVEGREQYF
TRBV29-1,NA,NA,TRBJ1-3,TGCAGCGTTGAAGGGGGGAACTCTGGAAACACCATATATTTT,CSVEGGNSGNTIYF
TRBV6-6,NA,NA,TRBJ2-7,TGTGCCAGCAGACCCGGGCAGGGTTTCTACGAGCAGTACTTC,CASRPGQGFYEQYF
TRBV27,NA,NA,TRBJ1-1,TGTGCCAGCAGGGCCGAGAGGTCAAACACTGAAGCTTTCTTT,CASRAERSNTEAFF
TRBV15,TRBD1,NA,TRBJ2-2,TGTGCCACCAGCTTCCGAGGGGGCCCGACTGGAGGCACCGGGGAGCTGTTTTTT,CATSFRGGPTGGTGELFF
TRBV11-3,NA,NA,TRBJ2-2,TGTGCCAGCAGCTCCAGGGACCGCGGGGAGCTGTTTTTT,CASSSRDRGELFF
TRBV27,NA,NA,TRBJ1-5,TGTGCCAGCAGAAATGCCGGGACGGAGAGCAATCAGCCCCAGCATTTT,CASRNAGTESNQPQHF
TRBV6-5,NA,NA,TRBJ2-2,TGTGCCAGCAGTTACTCGAATAGCGGAACCGGGGAGCTGTTTTTT,CASSYSNSGTGELFF
TRBV5-1,NA,NA,TRBJ2-5,TGCGCCAGCAACCTCAGGACGGGCATGGAGACCCAGTACTTC,CASNLRTGMETQYF
TRBV5-6,NA,NA,TRBJ1-5,TGTGCCAGCAGCTTGGCCGGTACTCAGCCCCAGCATTTT,CASSLAGTQPQHF
TRBV18,NA,NA,TRBJ1-1,TGTGCCAGCTCACCATTTGACCAGGGGCAATTCACTGAAGCTTTCTTT,CASSPFDQGQFTEAFF
TRBV6-1,NA,NA,TRBJ1-4,TGTGCCAGCAGTGAAGTCCCAGGATTAGAAAAACTGTTTTTT,CASSEVPGLEKLFF
TRBV6-6,TRBD1,NA,TRBJ2-1,TGTTCCTTACGGCAGGGGGCTGTTAATGAGCAGTTCTTC,CSLRQGAVNEQFF
TRBV5-1,NA,NA,TRBJ1-4,TGCGCCAGCAGCTATGATACAGGGTACGATGAAAAACTGTTTTTT,CASSYDTGYDEKLFF
TRBV5-1,NA,NA,TRBJ1-4,TGCGCCAGCAGCTTGGGGCGGAAAGCTGAAAAACTGTTTTTT,CASSLGRKAEKLFF
TRBV5-4,TRBD2,NA,TRBJ2-7,TGTGCCAGCAGCTTGGCTAGCGGGAGCTACGAGCAGTACTTC,CASSLASGSYEQYF